The present T cell receptor (beta chain) was sequenced within a study of cytomegalovirus exposure and HLA in healthy donors. PCR involved 60 Vbeta and 13 Jbeta primers. Measured with immunoSEQ multiplex PCR; TCRdb has only the in-frame clones, and not every one. The table has approximately 110,000 clones, roughly 68% seen once. The CDR3 runs to 15 residues. In germline, CDR1 is SGDLS, CDR2 YYNGEE. With V trimmed by 0 bases and J by 1 base, 2 bases remained unmatched. The gene calls are TRBV9 and TRBJ1-2; 8 positions match TRBD1. The origin of this receptor is a woman aged 45-65 years in good health and CMV-seropositive. The specimen sequenced was PBMCs. This chain's CDR3 is CASSVDTGGNYGYTF. The CDR3 nucleotides read TGTGCCAGCAGCGTAGATACAGGGGGTAACTATGGCTACACCTTC.